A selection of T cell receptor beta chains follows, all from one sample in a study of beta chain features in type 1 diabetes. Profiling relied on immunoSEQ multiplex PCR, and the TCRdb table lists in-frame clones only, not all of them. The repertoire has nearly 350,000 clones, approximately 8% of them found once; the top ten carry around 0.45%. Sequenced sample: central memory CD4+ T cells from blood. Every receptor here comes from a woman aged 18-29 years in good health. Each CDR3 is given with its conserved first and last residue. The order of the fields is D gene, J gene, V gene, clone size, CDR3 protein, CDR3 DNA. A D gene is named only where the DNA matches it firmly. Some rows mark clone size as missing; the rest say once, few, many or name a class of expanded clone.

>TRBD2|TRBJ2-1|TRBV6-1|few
CASVTGTSGYNEQFF
TGTGCCAGCGTGACCGGGACTAGCGGTTACAATGAGCAGTTCTTC
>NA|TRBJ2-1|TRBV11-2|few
CASRNMVGQNYNEQFF
TGTGCCAGCAGGAATATGGTGGGGCAAAACTACAATGAGCAGTTCTTC
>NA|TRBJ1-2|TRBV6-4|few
CASPSGTWINYGYTF
TGTGCCAGCCCTTCTGGGACATGGATCAACTATGGCTACACCTTC
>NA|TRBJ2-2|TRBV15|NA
CATSRDRGNTGELFF
TGTGCCACCAGCAGAGACAGGGGAAACACCGGGGAGCTGTTTTTT
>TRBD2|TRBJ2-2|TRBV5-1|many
CASSPLAGVTGELFF
TGCGCCAGCAGCCCGTTGGCGGGAGTCACCGGGGAGCTGTTTTTT
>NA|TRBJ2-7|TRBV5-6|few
CASGLQRSSYEQYF
TGTGCCAGCGGACTCCAGCGATCCTCGTACGAGCAGTACTTC
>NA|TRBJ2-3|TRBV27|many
CASSRGNLNTQYF
TGTGCCAGCTCCCGCGGTAATTTAAATACGCAGTATTTT
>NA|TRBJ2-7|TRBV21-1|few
CATRLPTGTSSYEQYF
TGTGCCACCCGTCTTCCGACCGGGACTAGCTCCTACGAGCAGTACTTC
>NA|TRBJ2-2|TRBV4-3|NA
CASSQDRSGELFF
TGCGCCAGCAGCCAAGATCGGAGCGGGGAGCTGTTTTTT
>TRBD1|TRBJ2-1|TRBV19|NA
CASSRTGGYNEQFF
TGTGCCAGTAGTAGAACAGGGGGCTACAATGAGCAGTTCTTC
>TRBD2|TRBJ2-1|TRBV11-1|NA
CASREISGSGHEQFF
TGTGCCAGCAGGGAAATAAGCGGGAGTGGACATGAGCAGTTCTTC
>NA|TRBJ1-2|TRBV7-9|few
CASSVGRSYTF
TGTGCCAGCAGCGTAGGCAGGAGCTACACCTTC
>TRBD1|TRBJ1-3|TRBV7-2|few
CASSLNTGVTGNTIYF
TGTGCCAGCAGCTTAAATACAGGGGTAACCGGAAACACCATATATTTT
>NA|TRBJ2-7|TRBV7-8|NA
CASSVIQASSSYEQYF
TGTGCCAGCAGCGTTATTCAAGCTAGCAGTTCCTACGAGCAGTACTTC
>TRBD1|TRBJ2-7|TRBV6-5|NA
CASTRRGLVHEQYF
TGTGCCAGCACTAGAAGGGGGCTAGTTCACGAGCAGTACTTC
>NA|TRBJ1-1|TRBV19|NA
CASSISLASAEAFF
TGTGCCAGTAGTATCTCGTTAGCGAGTGCTGAAGCTTTCTTT
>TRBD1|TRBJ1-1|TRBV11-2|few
CASSLEDRAWGTEAFF
TGTGCCAGCAGCTTAGAGGACAGGGCCTGGGGAACTGAAGCTTTCTTT
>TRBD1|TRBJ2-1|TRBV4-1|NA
CASSQLGRDRGEQFF
TGCGCCAGCAGCCAATTAGGACGGGACAGGGGTGAGCAGTTCTTC
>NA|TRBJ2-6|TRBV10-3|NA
CASSVQGLSSGANVLTF
TGTGCCAGCAGTGTCCAGGGGTTAAGCTCTGGGGCCAACGTCCTGACTTTC
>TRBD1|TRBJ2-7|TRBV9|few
CASSAGTGVIYEQYF
TGTGCCAGCAGCGCCGGGACAGGGGTGATCTACGAGCAGTACTTC
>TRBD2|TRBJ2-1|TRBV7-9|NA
CASSFREGFYNEQFF
TGTGCCAGCAGCTTTAGGGAGGGGTTCTACAATGAGCAGTTCTTC
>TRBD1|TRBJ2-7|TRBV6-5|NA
CASSSGDRVAYEQYF
TGTGCCAGCAGTTCCGGGGACAGGGTTGCCTACGAGCAGTACTTC
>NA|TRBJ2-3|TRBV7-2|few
CASSPSWALSTDTQYF
TGTGCCAGCAGCCCTAGCTGGGCACTTAGCACAGATACGCAGTATTTT
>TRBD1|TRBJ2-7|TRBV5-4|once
CASSLDSTGGEQYF
TGTGCCAGCAGCTTGGATTCGACAGGGGGTGAGCAGTACTTC
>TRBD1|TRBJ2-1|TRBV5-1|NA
CASSFGRRTGNGEQFF
TGCGCCAGCAGCTTCGGAAGGAGGACAGGGAACGGTGAGCAGTTCTTC
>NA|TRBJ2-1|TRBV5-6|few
CASRWVSGNNEQFF
TGTGCCAGCAGGTGGGTTAGCGGAAACAATGAGCAGTTCTTC
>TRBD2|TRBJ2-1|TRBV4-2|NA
CASSRTGTSGHNEQFF
TGTGCCAGCAGCCGAACCGGGACTAGCGGTCACAATGAGCAGTTCTTC
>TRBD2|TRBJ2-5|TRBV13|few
CASSSSGSLSVTQYF
TGTGCCAGCAGCTCTAGCGGGAGTCTTTCAGTGACCCAGTACTTC
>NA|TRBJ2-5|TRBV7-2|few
CASSLQGSAETQYF
TGTGCCAGCAGCCTGCAGGGGTCGGCGGAGACCCAGTACTTC
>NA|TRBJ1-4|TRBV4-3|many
CASSQAVGRKNEKLFF
TGCGCCAGCAGCCAGGCCGTGGGCAGGAAGAATGAAAAACTGTTTTTT
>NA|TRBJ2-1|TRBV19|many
CASSRQYNEQFF
TGTGCCAGTTCCAGACAGTACAATGAGCAGTTCTTC
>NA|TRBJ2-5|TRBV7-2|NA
CASSHQTAGSRQETQYF
TGTGCCAGCAGCCACCAGACGGCAGGGTCCCGCCAAGAGACCCAGTACTTC
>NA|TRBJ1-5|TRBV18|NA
CASSPKPDQPQHF
TGTGCCAGCTCACCTAAGCCCGATCAGCCCCAGCATTTT
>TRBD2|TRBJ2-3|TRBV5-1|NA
CASSWGTSVYTDTQYF
TGCGCCAGCAGCTGGGGGACTAGCGTTTACACAGATACGCAGTATTTT
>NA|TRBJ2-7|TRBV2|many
CASSAYEQYF
TGTGCCAGCAGTGCGTACGAGCAGTACTTC
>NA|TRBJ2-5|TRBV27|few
CASSLGAQETQYF
TGTGCCAGCAGTTTAGGAGCCCAAGAGACCCAGTACTTC
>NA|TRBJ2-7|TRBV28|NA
CASSLGQHYEQYF
TGTGCCAGCAGTCTAGGCCAACACTACGAGCAGTACTTC
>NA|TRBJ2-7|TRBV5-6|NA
CASSIPPAPQYF
TGTGCCAGCAGCATCCCACCGGCTCCCCAGTACTTC
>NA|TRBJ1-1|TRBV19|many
CASSIQVNTEAFF
TGTGCCAGTAGTATACAGGTGAACACTGAAGCTTTCTTT
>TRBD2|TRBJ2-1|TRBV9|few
CASSARAGGPGGEQFF
TGTGCCAGCAGCGCTCGAGCGGGAGGGCCGGGTGGTGAGCAGTTCTTC
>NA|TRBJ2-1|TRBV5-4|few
CASSSVVGVEQFF
TGTGCCAGCAGCTCAGTTGTCGGCGTTGAGCAGTTCTTC
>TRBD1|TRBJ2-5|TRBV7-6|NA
CASSLAGQGMETQYF
TGTGCCAGCAGCTTAGCGGGACAGGGGATGGAGACCCAGTACTTC
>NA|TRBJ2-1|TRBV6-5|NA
CASKRETSYNEQFF
TGTGCCAGCAAAAGGGAAACCTCCTACAATGAGCAGTTCTTC
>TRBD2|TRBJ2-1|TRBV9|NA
CASSKMGGKVEQFF
TGTGCCAGCAGTAAAATGGGGGGGAAGGTTGAGCAGTTCTTC
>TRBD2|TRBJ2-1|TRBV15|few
CATSRGPGTNNEQFF
TGTGCCACCAGCAGAGGCCCCGGGACTAACAATGAGCAGTTCTTC
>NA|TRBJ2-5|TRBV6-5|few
CASSYRTHETQYF
TGTGCCAGCAGTTACAGGACACACGAGACCCAGTACTTC
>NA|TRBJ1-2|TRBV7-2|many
CASSLAQPGTSGYTF
TGTGCCAGCAGCTTAGCACAGCCGGGTACCTCTGGCTACACCTTC
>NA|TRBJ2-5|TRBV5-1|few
CASSLALPQETQYF
TGCGCCAGCAGCTTGGCCTTACCTCAAGAGACCCAGTACTTC
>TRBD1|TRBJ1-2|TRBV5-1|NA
CASSEDGTGGFLYGYTF
TGCGCCAGCAGCGAGGACGGGACAGGGGGATTCCTCTATGGCTACACCTTC
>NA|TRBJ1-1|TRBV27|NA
CASSSMGGRSEAFF
TGTGCCAGCAGTTCCATGGGCGGTAGGTCTGAAGCTTTCTTT